In this sample, the clone carrying this T cell receptor (beta chain) turned up a few times. Its target is not known. This was the immunoSEQ version 4 assay in survey mode. The data were produced by immunoSEQ multiplex PCR, yet TCRdb's version contains in-frame clones alone and is incomplete. The repertoire holds just under 65,000 clones, with about 69% as singletons. The data derive from a study of persistence of HIV-infected CD4 T cells. Study overall: Multiple blood draws of up to about 200 mL, except two donors with single leukapheresis.

An overlapping HIV-1 Gag peptide pool stimulated these cells at approximately 1 ug/peptide/mL. Sorted nonresponding memory CD4+ T cells were CD40L-negative, CD69-negative, CD45RO-high. Plasma HIV-1 RNA stayed below 50 copies/mL for at least 4 years. General study points: TCRbeta richness was lower in CMV- and Gag-responding cells than in anti-CD3/anti-CD28-responding cells.

This CDR3 has 13 residues. V was clipped by 10 bases and J by 4 bases, with 16 bases between them. In germline, CDR1 is SGHTA, CDR2 FQGNSA. The genes are TRBV7-2 and TRBJ2-5; D unclear. This clonotype was sampled from an adult man with HIV who was CMV-seropositive. The sequences come from CD4+ T cells sorted from PBMCs after approximately 19-hour stimulation, collected from a patient who received antiretroviral therapy. The CDR3 loop reads CATQAEARETQYF. CDR3 in DNA: TGTGCCACCCAAGCTGAGGCCCGAGAGACCCAGTACTTC.